Listed here is a single TCR beta chain. This record belongs to a study of blood T cell repertoires in COVID-19. On the study more broadly: Italy, Spain and the United States were the sources of the convalescent and acute COVID-19 samples. In each case, the material was cDNA or gDNA derived from T cells, B-cell-depleted T cells, or PBMCs.

The authors' processing: Amplification from reference gene primers served as the basis for estimated nucleated cell counts. The repertoire was sequenced with immunoSEQ multiplex PCR; TCRdb's copy has only in-frame clones and lacks some. V and J calls and clone size are as listed in that table; D and trimming were resolved from the DNA. The sample records tens of thousands of clones, around 85% being singletons. The CDR3 sequence is 13 residues long. V lost 1 base and J lost 7, with 10 bases in between. What was sequenced was peripheral blood. This receptor was taken from a man aged 70 or older with acute or convalescent COVID-19. V usage is TRBV12-3 or TRBV12-4 and J usage is TRBJ1-1; possible D gene TRBD1, 6 bases. In nucleotides, the CDR3 is TGTGCCAGCAGTTTAGGGACAGTGGGTGAAGCTTTCTTT. It is translated as CASSLGTVGEAFF.